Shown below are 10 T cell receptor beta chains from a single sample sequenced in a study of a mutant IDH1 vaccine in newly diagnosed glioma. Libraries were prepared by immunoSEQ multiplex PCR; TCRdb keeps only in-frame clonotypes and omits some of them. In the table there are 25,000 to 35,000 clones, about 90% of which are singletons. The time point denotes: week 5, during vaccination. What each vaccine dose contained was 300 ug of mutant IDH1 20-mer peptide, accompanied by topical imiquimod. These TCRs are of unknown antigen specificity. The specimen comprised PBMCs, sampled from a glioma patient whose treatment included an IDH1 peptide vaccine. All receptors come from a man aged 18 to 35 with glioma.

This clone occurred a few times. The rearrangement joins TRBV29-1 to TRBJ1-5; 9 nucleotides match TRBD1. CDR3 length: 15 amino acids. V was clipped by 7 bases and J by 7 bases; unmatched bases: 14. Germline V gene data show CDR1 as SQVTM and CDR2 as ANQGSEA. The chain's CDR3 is CSAQFTGGGGQPQHF. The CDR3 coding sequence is TGCAGCGCCCAGTTTACAGGGGGCGGAGGACAGCCCCAGCATTTT. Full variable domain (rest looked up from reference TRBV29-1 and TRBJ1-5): SAVISQKPSRDICQRGTSLTIQCQVDSQVTMMFWYRQQPGQSLTLIATANQGSEATYESGFVIDKFPISRPNLTFSTLTVSNMSPEDSSIYLCSAQFTGGGGQPQHFGDGTRLSIL.

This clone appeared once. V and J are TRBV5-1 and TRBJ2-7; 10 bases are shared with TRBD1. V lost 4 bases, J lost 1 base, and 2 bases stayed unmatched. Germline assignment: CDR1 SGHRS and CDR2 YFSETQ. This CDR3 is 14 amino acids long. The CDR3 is CASSGGQGSYEQYF. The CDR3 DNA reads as TGCGCCAGCAGCGGGGGACAGGGGTCCTACGAGCAGTACTTC.

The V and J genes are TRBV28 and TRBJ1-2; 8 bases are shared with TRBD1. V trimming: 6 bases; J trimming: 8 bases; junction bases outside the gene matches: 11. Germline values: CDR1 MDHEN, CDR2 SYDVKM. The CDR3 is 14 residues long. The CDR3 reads CASRPDRGDSGYTF. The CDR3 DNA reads TGTGCCAGCAGGCCAGACAGGGGAGATAGCGGCTACACCTTC.

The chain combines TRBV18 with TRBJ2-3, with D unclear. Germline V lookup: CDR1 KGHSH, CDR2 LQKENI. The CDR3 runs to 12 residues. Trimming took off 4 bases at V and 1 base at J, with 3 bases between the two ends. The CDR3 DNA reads TGTGCCAGCTCACGCGGCACAGATACGCAGTATTTT. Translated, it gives CASSRGTDTQYF.

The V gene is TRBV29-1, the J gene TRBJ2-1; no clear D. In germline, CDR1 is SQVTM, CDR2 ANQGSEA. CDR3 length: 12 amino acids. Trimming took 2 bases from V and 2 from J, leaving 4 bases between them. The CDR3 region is CSVEPTYNEQFF. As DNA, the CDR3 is TGCAGCGTTGAACCCACCTACAATGAGCAGTTCTTC.

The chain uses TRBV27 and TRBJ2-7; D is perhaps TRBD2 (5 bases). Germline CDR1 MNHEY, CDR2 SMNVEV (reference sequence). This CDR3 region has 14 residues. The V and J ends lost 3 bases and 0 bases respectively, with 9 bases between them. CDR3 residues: CASSFSGNSYEQYF. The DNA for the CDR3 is TGTGCCAGCAGTTTCAGCGGCAACTCCTACGAGCAGTACTTC.

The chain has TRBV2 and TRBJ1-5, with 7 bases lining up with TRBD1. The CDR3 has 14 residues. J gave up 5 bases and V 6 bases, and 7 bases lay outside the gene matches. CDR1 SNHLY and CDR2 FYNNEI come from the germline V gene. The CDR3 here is CASSLGQFDQPQHF. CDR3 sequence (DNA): TGTGCCAGCAGCCTGGGACAGTTCGATCAGCCCCAGCATTTT.

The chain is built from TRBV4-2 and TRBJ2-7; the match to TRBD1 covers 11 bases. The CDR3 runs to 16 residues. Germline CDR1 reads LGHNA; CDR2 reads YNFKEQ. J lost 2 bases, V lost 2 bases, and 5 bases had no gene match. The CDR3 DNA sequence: TGTGCCAGCAGCCAACTTGGACAGGGGGCCCCCTACGAGCAGTACTTC. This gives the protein CASSQLGQGAPYEQYF.

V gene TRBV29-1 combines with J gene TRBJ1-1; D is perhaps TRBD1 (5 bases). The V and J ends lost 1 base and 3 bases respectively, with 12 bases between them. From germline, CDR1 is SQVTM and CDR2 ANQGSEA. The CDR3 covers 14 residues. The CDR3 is CSVEGWGLYTEAFF. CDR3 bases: TGCAGCGTTGAAGGATGGGGGTTATACACTGAAGCTTTCTTT.

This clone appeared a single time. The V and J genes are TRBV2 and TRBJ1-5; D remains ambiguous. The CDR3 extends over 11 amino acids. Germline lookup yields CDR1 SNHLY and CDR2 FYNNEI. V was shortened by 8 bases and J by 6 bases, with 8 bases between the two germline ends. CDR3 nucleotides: TGTGCCAGCGGGAAGGGTCAGCCCCAGCATTTT. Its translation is CASGKGQPQHF.